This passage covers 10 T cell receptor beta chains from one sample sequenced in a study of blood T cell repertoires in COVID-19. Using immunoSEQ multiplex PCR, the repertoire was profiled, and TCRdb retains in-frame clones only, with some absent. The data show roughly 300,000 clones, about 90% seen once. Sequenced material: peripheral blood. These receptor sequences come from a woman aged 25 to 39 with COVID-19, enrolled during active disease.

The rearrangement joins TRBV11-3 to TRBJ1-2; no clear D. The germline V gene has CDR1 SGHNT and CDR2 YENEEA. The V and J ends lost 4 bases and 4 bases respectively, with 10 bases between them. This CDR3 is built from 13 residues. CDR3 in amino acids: CASSSRDPYGYTF. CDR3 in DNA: TGTGCCAGCAGCTCCCGGGATCCCTATGGCTACACCTTC.

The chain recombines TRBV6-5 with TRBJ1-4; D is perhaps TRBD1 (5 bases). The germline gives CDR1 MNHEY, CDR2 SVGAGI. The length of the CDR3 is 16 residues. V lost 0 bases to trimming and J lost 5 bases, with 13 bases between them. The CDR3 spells CASSYSIYRPNEKLFF. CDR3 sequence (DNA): TGTGCCAGCAGTTACTCGATTTACAGGCCGAATGAAAAACTGTTTTTT.

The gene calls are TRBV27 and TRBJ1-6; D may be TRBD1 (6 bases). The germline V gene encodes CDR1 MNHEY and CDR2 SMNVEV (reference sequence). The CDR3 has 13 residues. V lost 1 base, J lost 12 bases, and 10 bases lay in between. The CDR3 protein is CASSLYRGGPLHF. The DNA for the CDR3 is TGTGCCAGCAGTTTATATAGAGGGGGACCCCTCCACTTT.

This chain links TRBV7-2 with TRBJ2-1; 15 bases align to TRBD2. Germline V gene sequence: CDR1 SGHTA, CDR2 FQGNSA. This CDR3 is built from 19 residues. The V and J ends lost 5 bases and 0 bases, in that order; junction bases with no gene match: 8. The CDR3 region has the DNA TGTGCCAGCAGCCCTAGGACTAGCGGGGGGGCGAGCTCCTACAATGAGCAGTTCTTC. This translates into CASSPRTSGGASSYNEQFF. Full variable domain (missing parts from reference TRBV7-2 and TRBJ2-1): GAGVSQSPSNKVTEKGKDVELRCDPISGHTALYWYRQSLGQGLEFLIYFQGNSAPDKSGLPSDRFSAERTGGSVSTLTIQRTQQEDSAVYLCASSPRTSGGASSYNEQFFGPGTRLTVL.

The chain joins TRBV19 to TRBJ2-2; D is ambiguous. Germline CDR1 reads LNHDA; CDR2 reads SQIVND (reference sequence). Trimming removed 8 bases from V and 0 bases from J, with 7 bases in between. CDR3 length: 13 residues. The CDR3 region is CASGRPNTGELFF. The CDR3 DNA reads TGTGCCAGTGGGCGCCCGAACACCGGGGAGCTGTTTTTT.

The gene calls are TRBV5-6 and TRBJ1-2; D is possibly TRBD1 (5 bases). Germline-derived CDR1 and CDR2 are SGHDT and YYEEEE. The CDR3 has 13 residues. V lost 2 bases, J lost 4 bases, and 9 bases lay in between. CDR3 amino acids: CASSFPGVYGYTF. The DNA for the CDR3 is TGTGCCAGCAGCTTTCCGGGGGTCTATGGCTACACCTTC.

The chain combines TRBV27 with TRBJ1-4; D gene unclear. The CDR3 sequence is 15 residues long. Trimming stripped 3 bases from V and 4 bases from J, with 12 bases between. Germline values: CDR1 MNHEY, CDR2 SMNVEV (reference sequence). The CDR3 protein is CASSFYRTGNEKLFF. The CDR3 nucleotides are TGTGCCAGCAGTTTCTATCGGACTGGTAATGAAAAACTGTTTTTT.

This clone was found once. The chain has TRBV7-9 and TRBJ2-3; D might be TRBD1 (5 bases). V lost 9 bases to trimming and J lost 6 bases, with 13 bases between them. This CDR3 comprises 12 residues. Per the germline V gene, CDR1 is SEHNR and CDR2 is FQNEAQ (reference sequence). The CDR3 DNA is TGTGCCAGTAGTATCAAGGGGGATACGCAGTATTTT. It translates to CASSIKGDTQYF.

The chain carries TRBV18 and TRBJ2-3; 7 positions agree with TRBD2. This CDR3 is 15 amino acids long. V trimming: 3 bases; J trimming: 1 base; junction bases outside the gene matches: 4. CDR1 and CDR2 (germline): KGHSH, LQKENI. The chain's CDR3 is CASSPLSGGTDTQYF. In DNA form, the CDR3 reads TGTGCCAGCTCACCCCTCAGCGGGGGCACAGATACGCAGTATTTT.

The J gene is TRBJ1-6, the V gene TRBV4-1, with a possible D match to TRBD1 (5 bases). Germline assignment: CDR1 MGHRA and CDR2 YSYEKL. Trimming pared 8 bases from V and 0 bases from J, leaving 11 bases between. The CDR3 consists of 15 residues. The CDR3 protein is CASRQLHSYNSPLHF. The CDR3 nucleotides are TGCGCCAGCCGACAGCTGCACTCCTATAATTCACCCCTCCACTTT.